This T cell receptor beta chain was profiled in a study of shared clonotypes between healthy human individuals. Regarding the study as a whole: About 5% of naive CD4 clonotypes were common to a handful of donors.

With V trimmed by 0 bases and J by 5 bases, 4 bases remained unmatched. The germline V gene encodes CDR1 MGHRA and CDR2 YSYEKL. CDR3 size: 15 residues. TCRdb keeps only in-frame clones here, not all; method: immunoSEQ multiplex PCR. The sample consists of about 640,000 clones, around 72% of them appearing once. In its sample, this clone was seen many times. No antigen is known for it. The chain employs TRBV4-1 and TRBJ2-1, with 7 bases lining up with TRBD1. This receptor was identified in a woman in her thirties in good health. The sequenced sample consisted of memory CD4+ T cells sorted from blood. The subset is: CD45RA-negative fraction. For the CDR3, the DNA is TGCGCCAGCAGCCAAGACAGGGGGAATCACAATGAGCAGTTCTTC. Translating it yields CASSQDRGNHNEQFF.